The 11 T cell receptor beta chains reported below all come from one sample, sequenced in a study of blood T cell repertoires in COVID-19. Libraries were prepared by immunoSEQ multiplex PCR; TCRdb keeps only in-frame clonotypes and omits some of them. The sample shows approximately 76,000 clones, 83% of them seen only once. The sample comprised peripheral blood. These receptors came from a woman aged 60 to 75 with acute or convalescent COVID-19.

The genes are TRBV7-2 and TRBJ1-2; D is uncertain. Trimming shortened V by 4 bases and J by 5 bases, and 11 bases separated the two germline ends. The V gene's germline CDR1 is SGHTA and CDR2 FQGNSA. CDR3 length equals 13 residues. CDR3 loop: CASSSPAGYGYTF. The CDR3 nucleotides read TGTGCCAGCAGCTCCCCCGCCGGGTATGGCTACACCTTC.

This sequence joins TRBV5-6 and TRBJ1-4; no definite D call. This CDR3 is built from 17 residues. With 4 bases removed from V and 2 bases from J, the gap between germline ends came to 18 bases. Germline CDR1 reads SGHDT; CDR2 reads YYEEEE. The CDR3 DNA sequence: TGTGCCAGCAGCCTCTCCAAGGACTGGGCGACTAATGAAAAACTGTTTTTT. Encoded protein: CASSLSKDWATNEKLFF.

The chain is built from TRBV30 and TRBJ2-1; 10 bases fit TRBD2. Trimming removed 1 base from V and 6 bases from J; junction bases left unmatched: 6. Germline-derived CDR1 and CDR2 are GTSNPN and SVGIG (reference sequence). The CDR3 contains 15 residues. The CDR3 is CAWSGLAGDTNEQFF. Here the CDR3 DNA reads TGTGCCTGGAGTGGGCTAGCGGGGGATACCAATGAGCAGTTCTTC.

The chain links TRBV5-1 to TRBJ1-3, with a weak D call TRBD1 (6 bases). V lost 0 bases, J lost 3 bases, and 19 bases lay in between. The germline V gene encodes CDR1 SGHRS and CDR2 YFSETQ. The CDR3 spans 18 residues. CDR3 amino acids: CASSLDLYGQGSGNTIYF. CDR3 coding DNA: TGCGCCAGCAGCTTGGACTTATACGGGCAGGGGAGTGGAAACACCATATATTTT.

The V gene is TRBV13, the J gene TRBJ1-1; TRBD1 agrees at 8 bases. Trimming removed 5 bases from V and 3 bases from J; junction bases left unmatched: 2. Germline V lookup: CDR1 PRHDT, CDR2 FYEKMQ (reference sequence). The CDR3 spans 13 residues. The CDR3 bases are TGTGCCAGCAGCAACAGGGGGTACACTGAAGCTTTCTTT. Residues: CASSNRGYTEAFF.

The CDR3 nucleotides read TGTGCCAGCTCACCAGGGGACAGTGGAAACACCATATATTTT. Residues: CASSPGDSGNTIYF. V gene TRBV18 combines with J gene TRBJ1-3, with 7 positions matching TRBD1. Trimming cost V 2 bases and J 3 bases; bases outside gene matches: 1. Germline assignment: CDR1 KGHSH and CDR2 LQKENI. This CDR3 comprises 14 residues.

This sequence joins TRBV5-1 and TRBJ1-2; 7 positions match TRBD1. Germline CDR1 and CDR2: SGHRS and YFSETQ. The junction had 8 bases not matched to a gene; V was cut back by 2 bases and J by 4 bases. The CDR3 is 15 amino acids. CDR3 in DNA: TGCGCCAGCAGCTTAGAGGGGGCAGGTACCTATGGCTACACCTTC. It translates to CASSLEGAGTYGYTF.

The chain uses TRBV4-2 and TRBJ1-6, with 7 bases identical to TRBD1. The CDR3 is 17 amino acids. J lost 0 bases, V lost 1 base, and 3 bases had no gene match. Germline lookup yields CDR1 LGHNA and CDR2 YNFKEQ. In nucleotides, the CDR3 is TGTGCCAGCAGCCAAGGAAGGGACAGCTCCTATAATTCACCCCTCCACTTT. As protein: CASSQGRDSSYNSPLHF.

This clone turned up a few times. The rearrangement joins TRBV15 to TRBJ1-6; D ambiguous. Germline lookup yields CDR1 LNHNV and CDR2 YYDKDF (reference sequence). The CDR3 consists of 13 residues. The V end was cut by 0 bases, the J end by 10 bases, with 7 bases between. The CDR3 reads CATSRDRKSPLHF. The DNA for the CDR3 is TGTGCCACCAGCAGAGATAGAAAATCACCCCTCCACTTT. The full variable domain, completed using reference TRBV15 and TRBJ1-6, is DAMVIQNPRYQVTQFGKPVTLSCSQTLNHNVMYWYQQKSSQAPKLLFHYYDKDFNNEADTPDNFQSRRPNTSFCFLDIRSPGLGDTAMYLCATSRDRKSPLHFGNGTRLTVT.

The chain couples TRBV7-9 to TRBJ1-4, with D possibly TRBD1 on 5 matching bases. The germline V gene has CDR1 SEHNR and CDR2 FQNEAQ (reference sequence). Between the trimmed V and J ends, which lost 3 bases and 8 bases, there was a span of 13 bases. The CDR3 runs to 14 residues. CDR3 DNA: TGTGCCAGCAGCTTTAAGGGGTCAGAAGAAAAACTGTTTTTT. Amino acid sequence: CASSFKGSEEKLFF.

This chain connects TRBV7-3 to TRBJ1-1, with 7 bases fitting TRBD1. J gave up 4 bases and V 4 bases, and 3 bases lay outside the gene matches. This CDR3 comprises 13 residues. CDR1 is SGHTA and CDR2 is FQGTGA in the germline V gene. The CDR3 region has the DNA TGTGCCAGCAGCTCGACAGGGAGCACTGAAGCTTTCTTT. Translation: CASSSTGSTEAFF.